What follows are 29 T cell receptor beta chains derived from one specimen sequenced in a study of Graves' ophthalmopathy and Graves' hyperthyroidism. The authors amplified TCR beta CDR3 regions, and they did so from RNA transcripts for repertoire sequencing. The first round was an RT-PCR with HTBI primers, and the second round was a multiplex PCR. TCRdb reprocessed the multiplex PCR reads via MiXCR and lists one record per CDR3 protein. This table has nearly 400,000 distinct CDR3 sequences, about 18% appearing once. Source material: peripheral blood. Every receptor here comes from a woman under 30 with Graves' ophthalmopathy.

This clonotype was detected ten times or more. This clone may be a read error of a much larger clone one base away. CDR3 region: CASRRDSVYGYTF. CDR3 in DNA: TGTGCCAGCAGGCGGGACAGCGTCTATGGCTACACCTTC. The chain carries TRBV7-2 and TRBJ1-2, with 7 positions matching TRBD1. CDR3 length: 13 residues. V shed 6 bases, J shed 4 bases, and the junction held 5 bases outside the gene matches. Per germline, CDR1 SGHTA and CDR2 FQGNSA.

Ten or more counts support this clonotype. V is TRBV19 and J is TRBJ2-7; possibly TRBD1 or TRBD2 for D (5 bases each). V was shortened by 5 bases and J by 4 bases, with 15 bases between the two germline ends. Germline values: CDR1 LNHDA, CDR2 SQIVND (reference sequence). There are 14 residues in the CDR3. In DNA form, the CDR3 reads TGTGCCAGTAGTCCATGGGACGGAAATTACGAGCAGTACTTC. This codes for CASSPWDGNYEQYF. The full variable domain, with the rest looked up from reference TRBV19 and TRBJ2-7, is DGGITQSPKYLFRKEGQNVTLSCEQNLNHDAMYWYRQDPGQGLRLIYYSQIVNDFQKGDIAEGYSVSREKKESFPLTVTSAQKNPTAFYLCASSPWDGNYEQYFGPGTRLTVT.

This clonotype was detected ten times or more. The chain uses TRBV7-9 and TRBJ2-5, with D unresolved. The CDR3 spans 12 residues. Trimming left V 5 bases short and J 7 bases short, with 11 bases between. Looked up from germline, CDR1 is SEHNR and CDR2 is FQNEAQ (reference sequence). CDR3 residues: CASSVNGGTQYF. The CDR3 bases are TGTGCCAGCAGCGTCAACGGCGGGACCCAGTACTTC.

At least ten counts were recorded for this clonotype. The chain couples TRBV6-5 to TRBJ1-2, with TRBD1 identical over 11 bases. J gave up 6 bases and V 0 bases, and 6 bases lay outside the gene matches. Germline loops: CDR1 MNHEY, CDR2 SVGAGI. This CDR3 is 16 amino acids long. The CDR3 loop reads CASSYSGDRGTNGYTF. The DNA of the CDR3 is TGTGCCAGCAGTTACTCGGGGGACAGGGGGACGAATGGCTACACCTTC.

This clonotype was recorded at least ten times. CDR3 DNA: TGCAGTGCTAGAAACTCCTACACTTGGGAGCAGTACTTC. Its translation: CSARNSYTWEQYF. The chain couples TRBV20-1 to TRBJ2-7, with D hard to call. The CDR3 is 13 amino acids. From germline, CDR1 is DFQATT and CDR2 SNEGSKA (reference sequence). Trimming took 2 bases from V and 7 from J, leaving 15 bases between them.

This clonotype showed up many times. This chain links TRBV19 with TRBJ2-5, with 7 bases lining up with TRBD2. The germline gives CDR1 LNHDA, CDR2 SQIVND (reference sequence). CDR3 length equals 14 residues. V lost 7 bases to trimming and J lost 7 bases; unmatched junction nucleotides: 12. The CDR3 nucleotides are TGTGCCAGTACCAGCGGGACCGCTGCGGGGACCCAGTACTTC. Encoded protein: CASTSGTAAGTQYF.

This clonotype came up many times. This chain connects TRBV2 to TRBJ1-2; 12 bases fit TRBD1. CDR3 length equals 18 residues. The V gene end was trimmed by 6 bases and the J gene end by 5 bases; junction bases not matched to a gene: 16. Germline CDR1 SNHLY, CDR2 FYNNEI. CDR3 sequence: CASSNPGQGAGPIYGYTF. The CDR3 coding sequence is TGTGCCAGCAGCAATCCGGGACAGGGGGCTGGACCCATATATGGCTACACCTTC.

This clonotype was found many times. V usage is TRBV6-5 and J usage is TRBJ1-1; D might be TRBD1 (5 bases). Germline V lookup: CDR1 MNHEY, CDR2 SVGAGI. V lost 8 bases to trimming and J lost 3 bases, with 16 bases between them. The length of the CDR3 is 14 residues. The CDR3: CASGTSGTYTEAFF. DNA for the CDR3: TGTGCCAGCGGGACCAGCGGTACCTACACTGAAGCTTTCTTT.

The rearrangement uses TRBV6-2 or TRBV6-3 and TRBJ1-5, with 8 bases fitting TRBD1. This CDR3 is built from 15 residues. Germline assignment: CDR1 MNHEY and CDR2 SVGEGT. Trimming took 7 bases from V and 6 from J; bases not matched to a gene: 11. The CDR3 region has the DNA TGTGCCAGCACGCTGACAGGGGCAGCGGGTCAGCCCCAGCATTTT. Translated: CASTLTGAAGQPQHF.

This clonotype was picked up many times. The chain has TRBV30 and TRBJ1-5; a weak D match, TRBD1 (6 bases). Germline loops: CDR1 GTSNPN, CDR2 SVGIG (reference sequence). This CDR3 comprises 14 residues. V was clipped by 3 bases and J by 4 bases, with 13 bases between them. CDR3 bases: TGTGCCTGGAGGGGGGCAGGAGGGAATCAGCCCCAGCATTTT. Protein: CAWRGAGGNQPQHF.

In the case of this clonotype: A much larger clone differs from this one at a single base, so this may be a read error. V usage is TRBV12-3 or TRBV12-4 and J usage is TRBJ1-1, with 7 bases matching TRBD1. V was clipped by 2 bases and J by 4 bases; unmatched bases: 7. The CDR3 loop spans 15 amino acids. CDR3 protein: CASSLRAGGATEAFF. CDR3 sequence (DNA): TGTGCCAGCAGTTTACGGGCAGGGGGGGCCACTGAAGCTTTCTTT.

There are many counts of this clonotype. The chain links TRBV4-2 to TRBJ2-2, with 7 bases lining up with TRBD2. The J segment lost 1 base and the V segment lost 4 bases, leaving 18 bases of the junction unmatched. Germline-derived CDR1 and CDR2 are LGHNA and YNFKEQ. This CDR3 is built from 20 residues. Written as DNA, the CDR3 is TGTGCCAGCAGCCCTTGGCCTCGTCGGGCCGCGGGAGAGAACACCGGGGAGCTGTTTTTT. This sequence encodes CASSPWPRRAAGENTGELFF.

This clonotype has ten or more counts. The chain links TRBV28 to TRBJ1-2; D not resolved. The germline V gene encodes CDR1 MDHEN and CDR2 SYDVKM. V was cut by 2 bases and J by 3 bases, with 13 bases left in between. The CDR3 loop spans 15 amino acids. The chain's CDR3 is CASSLNQEGDYGYTF. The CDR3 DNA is TGTGCCAGCAGTTTAAACCAGGAGGGTGACTATGGCTACACCTTC.

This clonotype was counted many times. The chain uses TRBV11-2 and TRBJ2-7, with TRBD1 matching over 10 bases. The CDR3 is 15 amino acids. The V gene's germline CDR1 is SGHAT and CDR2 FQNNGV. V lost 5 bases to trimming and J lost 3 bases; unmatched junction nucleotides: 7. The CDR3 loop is CASSTGQGSFYEQYF. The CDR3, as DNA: TGTGCCAGCAGCACGGGACAGGGGTCCTTCTACGAGCAGTACTTC.

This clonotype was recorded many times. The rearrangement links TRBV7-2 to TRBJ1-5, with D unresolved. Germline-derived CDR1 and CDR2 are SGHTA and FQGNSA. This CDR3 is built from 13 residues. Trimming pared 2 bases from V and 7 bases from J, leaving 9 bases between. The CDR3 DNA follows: TGTGCCAGCAGCTTACGGCCTCTCCAGCCCCAGCATTTT. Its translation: CASSLRPLQPQHF.

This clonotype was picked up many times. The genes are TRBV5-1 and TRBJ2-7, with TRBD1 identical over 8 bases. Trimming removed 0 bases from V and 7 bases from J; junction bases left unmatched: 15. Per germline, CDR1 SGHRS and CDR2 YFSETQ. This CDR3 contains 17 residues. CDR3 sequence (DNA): TGCGCCAGCAGCTTGGCCGAGGACAGGGCTCCCACGCGGGAGCAGTACTTC. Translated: CASSLAEDRAPTREQYF.

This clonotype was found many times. The CDR3 nucleotides are TGCAGCGTACAGGGTATTGCTGAAGCTTTCTTT. Protein sequence: CSVQGIAEAFF. V usage is TRBV29-1 and J usage is TRBJ1-1, with a weak D call TRBD1 (6 bases). Per germline, CDR1 SQVTM and CDR2 ANQGSEA. V was cut by 6 bases and J by 6 bases, with 11 bases left in between. The CDR3 extends over 11 amino acids.

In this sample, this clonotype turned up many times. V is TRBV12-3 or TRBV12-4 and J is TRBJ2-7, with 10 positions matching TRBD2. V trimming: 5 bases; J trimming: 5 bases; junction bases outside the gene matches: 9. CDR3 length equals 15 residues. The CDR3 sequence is CASSLHPGLADEQYF. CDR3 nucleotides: TGTGCCAGCAGTCTCCACCCCGGACTAGCGGACGAGCAGTACTTC.

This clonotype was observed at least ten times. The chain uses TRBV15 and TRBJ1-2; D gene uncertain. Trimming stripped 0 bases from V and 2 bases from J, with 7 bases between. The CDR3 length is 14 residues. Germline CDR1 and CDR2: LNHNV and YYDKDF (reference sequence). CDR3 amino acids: CATSRDTQNYGYTF. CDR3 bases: TGTGCCACCAGCAGAGACACACAGAACTATGGCTACACCTTC.

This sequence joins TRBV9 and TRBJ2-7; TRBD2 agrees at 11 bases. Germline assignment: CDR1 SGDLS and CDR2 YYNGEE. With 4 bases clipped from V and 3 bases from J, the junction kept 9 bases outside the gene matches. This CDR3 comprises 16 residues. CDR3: CASSPLSTSGGYEQYF. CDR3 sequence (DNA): TGTGCCAGCAGCCCTCTTAGTACTAGCGGGGGCTACGAGCAGTACTTC.

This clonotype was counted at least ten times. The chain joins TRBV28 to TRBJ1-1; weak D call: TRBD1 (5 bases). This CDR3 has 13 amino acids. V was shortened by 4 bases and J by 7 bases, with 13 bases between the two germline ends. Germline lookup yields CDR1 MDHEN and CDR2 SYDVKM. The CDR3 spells CASSSFPGGEAFF. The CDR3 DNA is TGTGCCAGCAGTTCCTTTCCGGGGGGTGAAGCTTTCTTT.

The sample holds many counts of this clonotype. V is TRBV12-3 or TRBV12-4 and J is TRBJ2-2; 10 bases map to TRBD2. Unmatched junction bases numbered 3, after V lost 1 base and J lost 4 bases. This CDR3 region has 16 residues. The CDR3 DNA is TGTGCCAGCAGTTTAGGGACTAGCGGACTCACCGGGGAGCTGTTTTTT. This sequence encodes CASSLGTSGLTGELFF.

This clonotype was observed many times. The CDR3 coding sequence is TGTGCCAGCAGTGAGCACAGGGGGACCGGGGAGCTGTTTTTT. Translating it yields CASSEHRGTGELFF. The rearrangement joins TRBV6-1 to TRBJ2-2; TRBD1 matches 8 bases. This CDR3 spans 14 amino acids. Germline V gives CDR1 MNHNS, CDR2 SASEGT. The J segment lost 5 bases and the V segment lost 3 bases, leaving 2 bases of the junction unmatched.

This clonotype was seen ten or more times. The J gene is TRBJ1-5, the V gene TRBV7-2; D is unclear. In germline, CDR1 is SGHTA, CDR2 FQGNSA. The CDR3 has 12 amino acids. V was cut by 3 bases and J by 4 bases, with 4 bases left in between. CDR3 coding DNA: TGTGCCAGCAGCTTCTGGAATCAGCCCCAGCATTTT. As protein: CASSFWNQPQHF.

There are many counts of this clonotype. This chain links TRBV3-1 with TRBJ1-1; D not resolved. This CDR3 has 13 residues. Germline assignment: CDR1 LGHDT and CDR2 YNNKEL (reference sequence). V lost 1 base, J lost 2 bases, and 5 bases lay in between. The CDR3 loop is CASSQGQNTEAFF. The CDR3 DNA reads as TGTGCCAGCAGCCAAGGACAAAACACTGAAGCTTTCTTT.

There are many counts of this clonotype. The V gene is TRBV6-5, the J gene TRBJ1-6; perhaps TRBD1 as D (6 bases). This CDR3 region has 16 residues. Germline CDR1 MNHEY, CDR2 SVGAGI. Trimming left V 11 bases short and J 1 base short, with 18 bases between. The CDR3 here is CASMRGEESYNSPLHF. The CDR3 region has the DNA TGTGCCTCGATGAGGGGGGAGGAATCCTATAATTCACCCCTCCACTTT.

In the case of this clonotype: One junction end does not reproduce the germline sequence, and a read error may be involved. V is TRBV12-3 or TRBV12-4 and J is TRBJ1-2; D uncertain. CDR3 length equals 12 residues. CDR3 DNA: TGTGCCAGCAGTTTAGGGCTTAATGGCCACACCTTC. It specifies CASSLGLNGHTF.

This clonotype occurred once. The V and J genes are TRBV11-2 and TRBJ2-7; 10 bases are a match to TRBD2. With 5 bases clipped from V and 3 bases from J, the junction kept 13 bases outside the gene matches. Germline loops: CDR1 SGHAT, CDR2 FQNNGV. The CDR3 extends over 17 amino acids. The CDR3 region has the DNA TGTGCCAGCAGCCCCAGGGGGAGCGGGGGGGCCTTCTACGAGCAGTACTTC. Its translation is CASSPRGSGGAFYEQYF.

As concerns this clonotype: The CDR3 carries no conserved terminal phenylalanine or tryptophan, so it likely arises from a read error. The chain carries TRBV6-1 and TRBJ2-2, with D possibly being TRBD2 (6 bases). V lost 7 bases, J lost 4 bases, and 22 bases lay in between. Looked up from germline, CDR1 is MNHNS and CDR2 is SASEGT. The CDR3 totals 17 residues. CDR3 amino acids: CASIPRRVTGTTGELFS. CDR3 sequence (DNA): TGTGCCAGCATACCCCGGAGGGTGACGGGTACCACCGGGGAGCTGTTTTCT.